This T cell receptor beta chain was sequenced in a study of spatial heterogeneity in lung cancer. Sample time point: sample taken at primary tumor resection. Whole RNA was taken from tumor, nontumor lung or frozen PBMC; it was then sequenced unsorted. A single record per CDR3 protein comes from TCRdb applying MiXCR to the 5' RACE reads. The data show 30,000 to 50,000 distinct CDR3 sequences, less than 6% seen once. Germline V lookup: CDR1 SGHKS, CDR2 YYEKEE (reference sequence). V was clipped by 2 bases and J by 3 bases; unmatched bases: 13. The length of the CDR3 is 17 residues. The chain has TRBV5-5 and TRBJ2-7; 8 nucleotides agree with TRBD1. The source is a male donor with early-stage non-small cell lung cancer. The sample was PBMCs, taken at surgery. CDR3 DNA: TGTGCCAGCAGCTTCACTCTCGCCGGGACAGGACTCTACGAGCAGTACTTC. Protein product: CASSFTLAGTGLYEQYF.